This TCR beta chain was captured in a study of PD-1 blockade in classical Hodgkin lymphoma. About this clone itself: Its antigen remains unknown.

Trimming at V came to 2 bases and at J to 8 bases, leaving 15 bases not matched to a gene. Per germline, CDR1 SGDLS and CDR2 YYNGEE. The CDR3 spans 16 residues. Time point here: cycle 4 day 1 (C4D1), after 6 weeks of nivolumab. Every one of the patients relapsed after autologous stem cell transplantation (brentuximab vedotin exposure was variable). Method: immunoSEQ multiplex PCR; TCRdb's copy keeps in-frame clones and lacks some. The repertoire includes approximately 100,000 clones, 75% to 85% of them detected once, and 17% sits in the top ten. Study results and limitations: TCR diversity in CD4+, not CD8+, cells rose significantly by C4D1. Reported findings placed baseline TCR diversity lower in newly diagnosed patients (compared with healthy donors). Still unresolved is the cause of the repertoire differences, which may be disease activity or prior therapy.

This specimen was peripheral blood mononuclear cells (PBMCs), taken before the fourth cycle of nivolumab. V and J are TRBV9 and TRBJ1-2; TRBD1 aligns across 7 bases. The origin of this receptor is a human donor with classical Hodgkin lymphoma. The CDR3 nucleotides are TGTGCCAGCAGCGTCTCCGACAGGGTATGGGTGGGAGGCTACACCTTC. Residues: CASSVSDRVWVGGYTF.